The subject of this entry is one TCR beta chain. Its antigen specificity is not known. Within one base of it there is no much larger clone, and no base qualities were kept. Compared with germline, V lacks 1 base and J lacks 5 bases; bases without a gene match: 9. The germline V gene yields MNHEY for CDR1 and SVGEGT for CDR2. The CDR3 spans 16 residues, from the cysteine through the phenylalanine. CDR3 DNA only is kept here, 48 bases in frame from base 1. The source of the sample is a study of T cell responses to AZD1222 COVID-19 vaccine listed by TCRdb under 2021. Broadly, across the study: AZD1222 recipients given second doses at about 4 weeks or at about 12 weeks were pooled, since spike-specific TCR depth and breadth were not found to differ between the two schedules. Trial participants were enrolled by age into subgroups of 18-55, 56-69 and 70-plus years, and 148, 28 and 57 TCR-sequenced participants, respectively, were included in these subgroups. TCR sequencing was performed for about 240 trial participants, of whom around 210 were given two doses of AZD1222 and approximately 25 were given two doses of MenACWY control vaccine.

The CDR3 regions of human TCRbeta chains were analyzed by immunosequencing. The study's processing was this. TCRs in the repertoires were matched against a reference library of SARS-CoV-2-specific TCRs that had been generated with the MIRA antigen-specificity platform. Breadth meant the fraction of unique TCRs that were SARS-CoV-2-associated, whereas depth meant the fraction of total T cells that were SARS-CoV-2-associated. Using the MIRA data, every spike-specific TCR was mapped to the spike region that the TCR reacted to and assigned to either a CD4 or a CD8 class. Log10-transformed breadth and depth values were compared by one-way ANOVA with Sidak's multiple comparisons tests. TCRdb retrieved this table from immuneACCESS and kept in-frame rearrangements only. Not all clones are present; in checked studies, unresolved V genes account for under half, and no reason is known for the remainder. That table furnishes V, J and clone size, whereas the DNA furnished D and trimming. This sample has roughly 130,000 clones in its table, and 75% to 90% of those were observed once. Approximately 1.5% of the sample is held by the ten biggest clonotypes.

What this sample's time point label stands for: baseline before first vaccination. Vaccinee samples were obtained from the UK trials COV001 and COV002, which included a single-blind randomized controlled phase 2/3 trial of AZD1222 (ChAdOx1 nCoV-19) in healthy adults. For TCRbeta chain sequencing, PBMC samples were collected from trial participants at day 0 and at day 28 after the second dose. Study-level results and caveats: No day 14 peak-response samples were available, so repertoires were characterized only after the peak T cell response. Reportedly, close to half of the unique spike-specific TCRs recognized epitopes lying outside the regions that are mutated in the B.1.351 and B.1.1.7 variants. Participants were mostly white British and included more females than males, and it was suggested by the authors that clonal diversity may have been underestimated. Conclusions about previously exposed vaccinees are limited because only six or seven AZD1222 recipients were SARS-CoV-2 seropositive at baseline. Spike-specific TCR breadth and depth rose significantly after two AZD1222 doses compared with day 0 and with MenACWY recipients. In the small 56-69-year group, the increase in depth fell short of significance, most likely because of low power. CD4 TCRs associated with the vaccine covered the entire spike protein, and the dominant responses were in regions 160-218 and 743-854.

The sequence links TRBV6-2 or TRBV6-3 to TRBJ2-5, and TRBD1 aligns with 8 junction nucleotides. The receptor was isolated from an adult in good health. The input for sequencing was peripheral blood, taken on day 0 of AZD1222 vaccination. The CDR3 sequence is CASSYFRTGSGETQYF. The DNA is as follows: TGTGCCAGCAGTTACTTCAGGACAGGGAGTGGTGAGACCCAGTACTTC.